Presented here are 28 T cell receptor beta chains from one specimen sequenced in a study of blood T cell repertoires in COVID-19. Profiled with immunoSEQ multiplex PCR; TCRdb holds only in-frame clones, not every one. The sample lists 150,000 to 200,000 clones, approximately 91% occurring once. Sequences were obtained from PBMCs or T cells enriched from blood (not recorded which). Receptor source: a woman younger than 30 who had recovered from COVID-19.

This clone was counted between two and nine times. The chain recombines TRBV3-1 (or the pseudogene TRBV3-2) with TRBJ2-7; 10 nucleotides align to TRBD2. The trim removed 3 bases at V and 2 bases at J, leaving 16 bases unmatched. The CDR3 has 19 residues. Germline assignment: CDR1 LGHDT and CDR2 YNNKEL (reference sequence). The CDR3 sequence is CASSHEWELAGTPTYEQYF. The CDR3 bases are TGTGCCAGCAGCCATGAATGGGAACTAGCGGGGACTCCTACCTACGAGCAGTACTTC.

The V and J genes are TRBV11-2 and TRBJ1-4; TRBD1 agrees at 10 bases. The germline V gene has CDR1 SGHAT and CDR2 FQNNGV. The CDR3 is 16 amino acids. With V trimmed by 1 base and J by 6 bases, 5 bases remained unmatched. In nucleotides, the CDR3 is TGTGCCAGCAGCTTAGTGGCCGGGACAGGGGATGAAAAACTGTTTTTT. Translation gives CASSLVAGTGDEKLFF.

The genes are TRBV6-5 and TRBJ1-2; D unresolved. Per the germline V gene, CDR1 is MNHEY and CDR2 is SVGAGI. V was cut by 2 bases and J by 7 bases, with 5 bases left in between. The CDR3 extends over 11 amino acids. CDR3 nucleotides: TGTGCCAGCAGTTACACCGGTGGCTACACCTTC. Its translation: CASSYTGGYTF.

The CDR3 loop reads CASLGGSSYEQYF. Written as DNA, the CDR3 is TGTGCCAGTCTTGGCGGGAGTTCCTACGAGCAGTACTTC. The genes are TRBV27 and TRBJ2-7, with 7 bases fitting TRBD2. The CDR3 is 13 amino acids. V dropped 9 bases and J dropped 1; count of bases not matched to a gene: 6. CDR1 MNHEY and CDR2 SMNVEV come from the germline V gene (reference sequence).

The chain is built from TRBV6-5 and TRBJ1-1; the D gene is possibly TRBD1 (5 bases). CDR3 length: 14 residues. Germline V gives CDR1 MNHEY, CDR2 SVGAGI. Trimming took 4 bases from V and 4 from J, leaving 13 bases between them. The CDR3 here is CASSSNPRGTEAFF. The CDR3 region has the DNA TGTGCCAGCAGTTCGAATCCTAGGGGCACTGAAGCTTTCTTT.

This sequence joins TRBV12-3 or TRBV12-4 and TRBJ2-7, with D possibly being TRBD2 (6 bases). The CDR3 is 13 residues long. V lost 7 bases to trimming and J lost 3 bases, with 13 bases between them. The CDR3 spells CASTRDSRYEQYF. The CDR3 DNA reads TGTGCCAGCACTCGGGACTCACGCTACGAGCAGTACTTC.

This sequence joins TRBV5-6 and TRBJ1-5, with 10 bases matching TRBD1. The CDR3 has 17 residues. CDR1 is SGHDT, CDR2 YYEEEE, per germline. Trimming at V came to 0 bases and at J to 1 base, leaving 4 bases not matched to a gene. The CDR3 region is CASSLEPGQGSNQPQHF. The CDR3 bases are TGTGCCAGCAGCTTGGAGCCGGGACAGGGGAGCAATCAGCCCCAGCATTTT. The full variable domain, its missing parts supplied by reference TRBV5-6 and TRBJ1-5, is DAGVTQSPTHLIKTRGQQVTLRCSPKSGHDTVSWYQQALGQGPQFIFQYYEEEERQRGNFPDRFSGHQFPNYSSELNVNALLLGDSALYLCASSLEPGQGSNQPQHFGDGTRLSIL.

This clone was found a few times. The gene calls are TRBV2 and TRBJ1-5, with unresolved D. CDR3 length: 13 residues. V was cut by 6 bases and J by 5 bases, with 11 bases left in between. CDR1 SNHLY and CDR2 FYNNEI come from the germline V gene. In nucleotides, the CDR3 is TGTGCCAGCAGGGTCCAGTCAGATCAGCCCCAGCATTTT. Amino acid sequence: CASRVQSDQPQHF.

The rearrangement links TRBV10-3 to TRBJ2-1, with D perhaps TRBD2 (6 bases). Germline CDR1 reads ENHRY; CDR2 reads SYGVKD. This CDR3 is built from 16 residues. With 2 bases removed from V and 3 bases from J, the gap between germline ends came to 14 bases. The chain's CDR3 is CAISETVVGGYNEQFF. DNA for the CDR3: TGTGCCATCAGTGAGACGGTAGTGGGAGGCTACAATGAGCAGTTCTTC.

The CDR3 DNA reads as TGTGCCAGCGCCGACAGGGGTTATGGCTACACCTTC. This translates into CASADRGYGYTF. The rearrangement joins TRBV28 to TRBJ1-2, with TRBD1 identical over 8 bases. Trimming cost V 8 bases and J 5 bases; bases outside gene matches: 4. Per the germline V gene, CDR1 is MDHEN and CDR2 is SYDVKM. This CDR3 is 12 amino acids long.

This chain joins TRBV7-9 and TRBJ1-1; D ambiguous. Germline V lookup: CDR1 SEHNR, CDR2 FQNEAQ (reference sequence). The CDR3 sequence is 13 residues long. Trimming took 4 bases from V and 3 from J, leaving 9 bases between them. CDR3 loop: CASSSGIYTEAFF. In DNA, the CDR3 is TGTGCCAGCAGCTCGGGAATCTACACTGAAGCTTTCTTT.

The rearrangement links TRBV5-1 to TRBJ2-7; 11 positions agree with TRBD2. The CDR3 consists of 17 residues. V shed 0 bases and J 7 bases; nucleotides not matched to a gene: 12. The germline V gene encodes CDR1 SGHRS and CDR2 YFSETQ. The CDR3 nucleotides read TGCGCCAGCAGCTTGGATGGTTTACTAGCGGGAGTGGGGGAGCAGTACTTC. Its protein product is CASSLDGLLAGVGEQYF.

The chain has TRBV7-9 and TRBJ1-1, with D possibly being TRBD1 (6 bases). Per germline, CDR1 SEHNR and CDR2 FQNEAQ (reference sequence). This CDR3 region has 12 residues. Trimming took 5 bases from V and 4 from J, leaving 8 bases between them. As DNA, the CDR3 is TGTGCCAGCAGCCAGGGGAGCACTGAAGCTTTCTTT. It specifies CASSQGSTEAFF.

The V and J genes are TRBV7-2 and TRBJ2-1, with 7 bases fitting TRBD1. The CDR3 loop spans 16 amino acids. Germline CDR1 reads SGHTA; CDR2 reads FQGNSA. V was pared by 5 bases and J by 6 bases, with 13 bases of the junction left unmatched. The CDR3 spells CASSPHRTTGANEQFF. The DNA for the CDR3 is TGTGCCAGCAGCCCCCACCGAACAACAGGGGCCAATGAGCAGTTCTTC.

This clone was seen more than once but under ten times. The genes are TRBV28 and TRBJ1-3; D may be TRBD1 (6 bases). This CDR3 comprises 15 residues. In germline, CDR1 is MDHEN, CDR2 SYDVKM. V was clipped by 5 bases and J by 0 bases, with 11 bases between them. This chain's CDR3 is CASSRDRNSGNTIYF. CDR3 nucleotides: TGTGCCAGCAGTAGAGACAGGAACTCTGGAAACACCATATATTTT.

The chain carries TRBV3-1 (or the pseudogene TRBV3-2) and TRBJ2-1; maybe TRBD2 (5 bases). The germline V gene encodes CDR1 LGHDT and CDR2 YNNKEL (reference sequence). This CDR3 is 11 amino acids long. Trimming removed 5 bases from V and 13 bases from J, with 12 bases in between. The CDR3: CASSKLGAQFF. The DNA of the CDR3 is TGTGCCAGCAGCAAACTAGGCGCTCAGTTCTTC.

This chain links TRBV3-1 (or the pseudogene TRBV3-2) with TRBJ2-7; 9 bases align to TRBD1. Trimming took 4 bases from V and 1 from J; bases not matched to a gene: 2. CDR1 is LGHDT and CDR2 is YNNKEL in the germline V gene (reference sequence). The CDR3 consists of 14 residues. The CDR3 sequence is CASSLGQGSYEQYF. The CDR3 region has the DNA TGTGCCAGCAGCCTAGGACAGGGGTCCTACGAGCAGTACTTC.

The gene calls are TRBV12-5 and TRBJ2-1, with 9 bases matching TRBD1. Trimming cost V 4 bases and J 9 bases; bases outside gene matches: 7. The CDR3 length is 14 residues. Germline CDR1 is LGHNT and CDR2 is FRNRAP. The CDR3 loop is CASGSGTGSGEQFF. The CDR3 coding sequence is TGTGCTAGTGGTTCCGGGACAGGGTCGGGTGAGCAGTTCTTC.

The V and J genes are TRBV14 and TRBJ1-6; 7 bases fit TRBD1. The V and J ends lost 4 bases and 9 bases, in that order; junction bases with no gene match: 6. The CDR3 consists of 14 residues. In germline, CDR1 is SGHDN, CDR2 FVKESK. The CDR3 reads CASSLQGWFSPLHF. DNA for the CDR3: TGTGCCAGCAGCCTACAGGGGTGGTTTTCACCCCTCCACTTT.

J is TRBJ2-1 and V is TRBV4-2, with D maybe TRBD1 (6 bases). Germline V gene lookup returns CDR1 LGHNA and CDR2 YNFKEQ. Deletions cut 3 bases from V and 2 bases from J, with 14 bases between. The CDR3 runs to 16 residues. The CDR3 DNA is TGTGCCAGCAGCCAGGGCACCGGGACACCCTACAATGAGCAGTTCTTC. Its protein is CASSQGTGTPYNEQFF.

The V call is TRBV30, the J call TRBJ1-3; tentative D call: TRBD1 (5 bases). Germline V CDR1 and CDR2: GTSNPN, SVGIG (reference sequence). Trimming removed 5 bases at V and 7 bases at J, with 12 bases between. The CDR3 loop spans 12 amino acids. The CDR3 spells CAWWTIGNTIYF. CDR3 sequence (DNA): TGTGCCTGGTGGACAATTGGGAACACCATATATTTT.

V gene TRBV5-4 combines with J gene TRBJ1-5; D remains ambiguous. The germline V gene has CDR1 SGHNT and CDR2 YYREEE (reference sequence). Trimming removed 0 bases from V and 0 bases from J, with 7 bases in between. The CDR3 spans 15 residues. CDR3 in amino acids: CASSLGGNSNQPQHF. CDR3 nucleotide sequence: TGTGCCAGCAGCTTGGGAGGAAATAGCAATCAGCCCCAGCATTTT.

The V call is TRBV5-1, the J call TRBJ2-2; D is perhaps TRBD2 (5 bases). Per the germline V gene, CDR1 is SGHRS and CDR2 is YFSETQ. V was pared by 0 bases and J by 4 bases, with 13 bases between. The CDR3 spans 16 residues. CDR3 coding DNA: TGCGCCAGCAGCTTGGCTCGCGGTGGAGGCACCGGGGAGCTGTTTTTT. It codes for CASSLARGGGTGELFF.

The rearrangement uses TRBV28 and TRBJ2-7; the match to TRBD1 covers 8 bases. This CDR3 has 15 amino acids. V gave up 5 bases and J gave up 4 bases; unmatched junction bases: 10. CDR1 is MDHEN, CDR2 SYDVKM, per germline. The CDR3 DNA reads as TGTGCCAGCAGTGGAACCGGGACAGGTCTATACGAGCAGTACTTC. This codes for CASSGTGTGLYEQYF.

The chain uses TRBV5-5 and TRBJ2-2, with a tentative D call TRBD1 (5 bases). CDR1 SGHKS and CDR2 YYEKEE come from the germline V gene (reference sequence). The CDR3 is 15 amino acids. The V end lost 7 bases, the J end lost 7 bases, and 20 bases lay between the germline ends. The CDR3 bases are TGTGCCAGCCTTCGCTTGGGGCCCCTGGGCGGGGAGCTGTTTTTT. Its protein is CASLRLGPLGGELFF.

The chain links TRBV24-1 to TRBJ2-3; 11 nucleotides line up with TRBD1. The V gene end was trimmed by 7 bases and the J gene end by 3 bases; junction bases not matched to a gene: 2. The CDR3 is 14 amino acids. Germline loops: CDR1 KGHDR, CDR2 SFDVKD. CDR3 in DNA: TGTGCCACCAGGGACAGGGGGCGTACAGATACGCAGTATTTT. This translates into CATRDRGRTDTQYF.

The chain uses TRBV6-5 and TRBJ1-3; 10 nucleotides agree with TRBD1. The CDR3 extends over 15 amino acids. V trimming: 6 bases; J trimming: 3 bases; junction bases outside the gene matches: 5. Germline assignment: CDR1 MNHEY and CDR2 SVGAGI. In nucleotides, the CDR3 is TGTGCCAGCAGCCTCGGGACAGGGGTTGGAAACACCATATATTTT. Translated, it gives CASSLGTGVGNTIYF.

This rearrangement joins TRBV7-2 to TRBJ2-6; possible D gene TRBD1, 6 bases. V lost 1 base and J 1 base, leaving 14 bases between the germline ends. Germline V CDR1 and CDR2: SGHTA, FQGNSA. This CDR3 is 18 amino acids long. CDR3 bases: TGTGCCAGCAGCTTAGGGGGACACAGGATGTCTGGGGCCAACGTCCTGACTTTC. Residues: CASSLGGHRMSGANVLTF. Supplemented by reference TRBV7-2 and TRBJ2-6, the full variable domain reads GAGVSQSPSNKVTEKGKDVELRCDPISGHTALYWYRQSLGQGLEFLIYFQGNSAPDKSGLPSDRFSAERTGGSVSTLTIQRTQQEDSAVYLCASSLGGHRMSGANVLTFGAGSRLTVL.